This T cell receptor beta chain was obtained from a study of T-cell memory formation after mild COVID-19 (dated by TCRdb to 2020 to 2022). Regarding the complete study: Most TCR sequence clusters were specific to one of the two donors. In a couple of donors, T-cell clones that expanded and contracted after mild COVID-19 were followed by sequencing TCRalpha and TCRbeta repertoires longitudinally. The cohort comprised two young, previously healthy adult volunteers, one female and one male.

PBMCs were isolated by Ficoll-Paque density gradient centrifugation. The CDR3 measures 15 amino acids from cysteine to phenylalanine. Only the CDR3 part of the read is kept: 45 bases, read in frame from the first base. V is shortened by 0 bases, J by 6 bases, and the region joining them spans 16 bases. The germline V gene specifies SGDLS as CDR1 and YYNGEE as CDR2. This clonotype occurred a few times. There is no known antigen for this receptor. No base quality information exists; no much larger clone differs at one position. General findings and caveats noted by the study authors: Only a couple of mild cases were covered by the study, and larger cohorts that include severe cases with pre-infection samples were considered necessary. Contracting CD4+ clones turned up mainly in the CM and EM memory subsets, whereas EMRA was where CD8+ clones were enriched. The detection of some responding clones in pre-infection memory suggests that pre-existing cross-reactive memory T cells joined the SARS-CoV-2 response. Balanced CD4/CD8 phenotypes were observed for clones contracting from day 15 to 85, whereas a bias towards CD4+ was observed for a second wave of clones expanding from day 15 to 37. SARS-CoV-2 specificity of the second-wave clones peaking on day 37 was not confirmed.

Sequencing relied on an Illumina NovaSeq 6000. TCRalpha and TCRbeta cDNA libraries were built by 5'RACE with constant-segment primers, adding sample barcodes and unique molecular identifiers. RNA was extracted from every sample with Trizol reagent. Library amplification was performed in two PCR steps, and a second sample barcode and Illumina TruSeq adapters were introduced in the second step. Libraries were sequenced on an Illumina NovaSeq with 2 x 150 bp paired-end reads. In the source study's methods: Reads were demultiplexed and collapsed into UMI-guided consensus sequences with migec v1.2.7. Using mixcr v2.1.11, UMI consensuses were aligned to TRA and TRB V and J templates and then assembled into clonotypes. Clonotypes were classified as expanded or contracted when called significant by both edgeR and NoisET, with noise models trained on biological replicates. For edgeR calls, the thresholds were a false discovery rate-adjusted p below 0.01 and a log2 fold-change of 1. As an exploratory analysis of dynamics, PCA with hierarchical clustering was applied to max-normalized trajectories of the 1000 most abundant clonotypes. The CD4 or CD8 phenotype of responding clones was assigned using the separately sequenced CD4+ and CD8+ repertoires. Starting from the raw public reads, TCRdb applied fastp trimming at Q25, assembled clones with MiXCR and retained in-frame beta chains. Entries are consolidated by CDR3 protein sequence, retaining the most common genes and DNA. The V and J calls here are based on TCRdb, not the publication. The sample data list some 350,000 distinct CDR3 sequences, and about 15% of these were observed just once. The biggest ten clones account for around 20% of the sample.

The material sequenced was PBMCs or a T cell subset sorted from them (not recorded which). The sequence was obtained from a man aged 18 to 29 who had mild COVID-19 (a few samples of this study predate the infection). The sample titles of this study are shuffled in the database, so cell type and time point are left out; the donor was told from shared clones. The rearranged chain carries TRBV9 and TRBJ2-7; the D gene is possibly TRBD1 or TRBD2, with 5 bases matching each. The CDR3 reads as follows: CASSVGLGELGEQYF. The bases are TGTGCCAGCAGCGTAGGGTTAGGGGAACTAGGCGAGCAGTACTTC.